This T cell receptor beta chain was captured by sequencing in a study of T cells in Graves' hyperthyroidism and ophthalmopathy. The V and J ends lost 6 bases and 8 bases, in that order; junction bases with no gene match: 5. CDR3 length equals 12 residues. Amplified regions were TCR beta CDR3 sequences from RNA transcripts. HTBI primers drove first-round RT-PCR of the TCR CDR3. Each CDR3 protein is one row after TCRdb ran MiXCR on the multiplex PCR reads. The repertoire holds some 500,000 distinct CDR3 sequences, with over 13% as singletons. In its sample, this clonotype was seen many times. This sequence originates from a woman between 18 and 29 years old with Graves' hyperthyroidism. The chain has TRBV12-3 or TRBV12-4 and TRBJ1-2; the match to TRBD1 covers 8 bases. Sequencing was done on a sample of blood. The CDR3 DNA reads as TGTGCCAGCAGCGCCACAGGGGGAGGCTACACCTTC. It codes for CASSATGGGYTF.